Following are 24 T cell receptor beta chains from one sample sequenced in a study of Graves' ophthalmopathy and Graves' hyperthyroidism (dated by TCRdb to the late 2010s). Instrument on record: Illumina HiSeq 2000. TCR beta CDR3 regions were amplified from RNA transcripts for repertoire sequencing. A first-round RT-PCR used HTBI primers with the Qiagen OneStep RT-PCR kit, followed by a second-round multiplex PCR, size selection and purification. TCRdb redid the processing of the public reads, applying fastp at Q25 and MiXCR, and retained in-frame beta chains. Rows with one shared CDR3 protein collapse into an entry with the most common genes and DNA. For this sample the table gives 500,000 to 800,000 distinct CDR3 sequences, of which over 40% were detected only once. More than 2.5% of the sample lies in the top ten. The source material was peripheral blood. The receptors here all came from an adult man with Graves' ophthalmopathy.

V is TRBV10-3 and J is TRBJ2-7; D assignment may be TRBD1 or TRBD2 (5 bases each). The CDR3 is 14 residues long. Germline CDR1 is ENHRY and CDR2 is SYGVKD. Trimming took 10 bases from V and 2 from J, leaving 18 bases between them. The CDR3 nucleotides read TGTGCCAGCTTGAGGGCAGGGAGCCCCTACGAGCAGTACTTC. Its translation is CASLRAGSPYEQYF.

The chain uses TRBV7-4 and TRBJ1-4; 9 bases map to TRBD1. Unmatched junction bases numbered 2, after V lost 1 base and J lost 8 bases. Germline CDR1 and CDR2: SGHVT and SQSDAQ. The CDR3 is 14 amino acids. Here the CDR3 reads CASSLGTGEEKLFF. CDR3 nucleotide sequence: TGTGCCAGCAGCTTAGGGACAGGGGAGGAAAAACTGTTTTTT. Looking up the rest from reference TRBV7-4 and TRBJ1-4 gives the full variable domain: GAGVSQSPRYKVAKRGRDVALRCDSISGHVTLYWYRQTLGQGSEVLTYSQSDAQRDKSGRPSGRFSAERPERSVSTLKIQRTEQGDSAVYLCASSLGTGEEKLFFGSGTQLSVL.

This clonotype was detected many times. The chain links TRBV5-6 to TRBJ1-1, with unresolved D. Germline CDR1 SGHDT, CDR2 YYEEEE. The CDR3 runs to 12 residues. Deletions cut 0 bases from V and 3 bases from J, with 3 bases between. The CDR3 sequence: CASSLDDTEAFF. CDR3 in DNA: TGTGCCAGCAGCTTGGACGACACTGAAGCTTTCTTT.

The gene calls are TRBV9 and TRBJ2-7; 7 bases agree with TRBD2. This CDR3 contains 16 residues. CDR1 SGDLS and CDR2 YYNGEE come from the germline V gene. After removal of 4 bases from V and 2 bases from J, the junction contained 12 bases not matched to a gene. CDR3 DNA: TGTGCCAGCAGCTTGCAGCGGGGAGGTACAGCCTACGAGCAGTACTTC. Protein: CASSLQRGGTAYEQYF.

The CDR3 is CATSRPQGWETQYF. The DNA of the CDR3 is TGTGCCACCAGCAGACCCCAGGGATGGGAGACCCAGTACTTC. The chain recombines TRBV15 with TRBJ2-5; TRBD1 is a possible D gene (5 bases). The CDR3 covers 14 residues. Germline assignment: CDR1 LNHNV and CDR2 YYDKDF (reference sequence). V gave up 2 bases and J gave up 5 bases, with 12 bases separating them.

This clonotype has just one count. The conserved final phenylalanine or tryptophan is absent from the CDR3, which likely points to a read error. No DNA is shown, since the ends of the CDR3 on it are uncertain; the CDR3 is the one TCRdb lists. The chain couples TRBV2 to TRBJ2-6; the table's D call, TRBD2, was not checked against the DNA. Both ends counted, the CDR3 spans 9 residues. Per germline, CDR1 SNHLY and CDR2 FYNNEI. The chain's CDR3 is CASRPGLAT.

CDR3 coding DNA: TGTGCCAGCCCAGGACCGCCGGATGGCTACACCTTC. This sequence encodes CASPGPPDGYTF. The chain recombines TRBV9 with TRBJ1-2; D unresolved. The ends were cut back, 7 bases at V and 6 bases at J, with 13 bases in the middle. There are 12 residues in the CDR3. From germline, CDR1 is SGDLS and CDR2 YYNGEE.

This clonotype has at least ten counts. V and J are TRBV6-5 and TRBJ1-2; D is unclear. Germline V gene data show CDR1 as MNHEY and CDR2 as SVGAGI. The ends were cut back, 0 bases at V and 6 bases at J, with 11 bases in the middle. The CDR3 consists of 14 residues. CDR3 loop: CASSYSWTDNGYTF. The CDR3 coding sequence is TGTGCCAGCAGTTACTCATGGACGGATAATGGCTACACCTTC.

This clonotype has at least ten counts. The chain uses TRBV20-1 and TRBJ2-7; 7 nucleotides match TRBD1. Germline CDR1 and CDR2: DFQATT and SNEGSKA (reference sequence). This CDR3 is built from 12 residues. The J segment lost 9 bases and the V segment lost 1 base, leaving 6 bases of the junction unmatched. CDR3 region: CSARVDRARQYF. The DNA of the CDR3 is TGCAGTGCTAGAGTCGACAGGGCTAGGCAGTACTTC.

The sample holds many counts of this clonotype. This chain links TRBV20-1 with TRBJ2-5; weak D call: TRBD2 (6 bases). V lost 5 bases and J 5 bases, leaving 15 bases between the germline ends. The CDR3 sequence is 13 residues long. Germline CDR1 and CDR2: DFQATT and SNEGSKA (reference sequence). CDR3 sequence: CSAWDLVGETQYF. The CDR3 region has the DNA TGCAGTGCTTGGGACTTGGTGGGGGAGACCCAGTACTTC.

A note on this clonotype: As the CDR3 is not closed by the conserved phenylalanine or tryptophan, this likely results from a read error. The DNA is left out, because the CDR3 cannot be placed on it with certainty; the CDR3 is given as TCRdb lists it. The J gene is TRBJ2-7, the V gene TRBV7-9; the DNA was not used to check the table's D call, TRBD1. From germline, CDR1 is SEHNR and CDR2 FQNEAQ (reference sequence). The CDR3 has 9 residues if both end residues are counted. CDR3 region: CASSERQGG.

Worth noting for this clonotype: A read error may be the cause here, since a much bigger clone is one base away. The V and J genes are TRBV5-1 and TRBJ1-6; D gene unclear. CDR1 is SGHRS, CDR2 YFSETQ, per germline. With 1 base removed from V and 7 bases from J, the gap between germline ends came to 9 bases. The CDR3 length is 14 residues. The CDR3 protein is CASSLPGNNSPLHF. CDR3 nucleotides: TGCGCCAGCAGCTTGCCGGGCAACAATTCACCCCTCCACTTT.

This clonotype was seen a few times. V and J are TRBV5-6 and TRBJ1-2; tentative D call: TRBD1 (5 bases). The germline V gene has CDR1 SGHDT and CDR2 YYEEEE. Between the trimmed V and J ends, which lost 7 bases and 1 base, there was a span of 20 bases. CDR3 size: 16 residues. For the CDR3, the DNA is TGTGCCAGCCACACGGGTATCAGGGCGAGTAACTATGGCTACACCTTC. Protein: CASHTGIRASNYGYTF.

A word on this clonotype: A single base separates this from a much larger clone, so it may be a read error. The V gene is TRBV5-1, the J gene TRBJ1-3; no clear D. This CDR3 has 15 amino acids. V dropped 0 bases and J dropped 4 bases, with 11 bases sitting between them. Germline CDR1 SGHRS, CDR2 YFSETQ. The CDR3 DNA sequence: TGCGCCAGCAGCTTGGACGAACAGTTGGGAAACACCATATATTTT. This encodes CASSLDEQLGNTIYF.

The chain links TRBV29-1 to TRBJ2-6, with D perhaps TRBD1 (5 bases). The germline V gene has CDR1 SQVTM and CDR2 ANQGSEA. The V and J ends lost 6 bases and 11 bases respectively, with 20 bases between them. The CDR3 loop spans 14 amino acids. The CDR3 DNA sequence: TGCAGCGTGCAAGAGCCGACCAGGGATTACGTCCTGACTTTC. Its protein is CSVQEPTRDYVLTF.

The chain carries TRBV20-1 and TRBJ1-1, with D perhaps matching TRBD1 (5 bases). This CDR3 has 15 residues. Germline V gene data show CDR1 as DFQATT and CDR2 as SNEGSKA (reference sequence). V was pared by 0 bases and J by 0 bases, with 11 bases between. The CDR3 loop is CSAREWGRLNTEAFF. CDR3 DNA sequence: TGCAGTGCTAGAGAGTGGGGGAGATTGAACACTGAAGCTTTCTTT.

This sequence joins TRBV10-3 and TRBJ1-5; 8 bases fit TRBD1. CDR3 length: 14 amino acids. V shed 5 bases, J shed 13 bases, and the junction held 13 bases outside the gene matches. Germline lookup yields CDR1 ENHRY and CDR2 SYGVKD. This chain's CDR3 is CAISYGQGNRPQHF. As DNA, the CDR3 is TGTGCCATCAGTTATGGACAGGGCAATCGGCCTCAGCATTTT.

For this clonotype: A much larger clonotype is one base distant, so this may be a read error. The rearrangement joins TRBV7-8 to TRBJ1-6, with TRBD1 matching over 8 bases. The germline V gene has CDR1 SGHVS and CDR2 FQNEAQ. This CDR3 is built from 14 residues. CDR3 amino acids: CVSFEGQVNSPLHF. The CDR3 DNA sequence: TGTGTCAGCTTCGAGGGACAGGTGAATTCACCCCTCCACTTT. Complete variable domain (other parts from reference TRBV7-8 and TRBJ1-6): GAGVSQSPRYKVAKRGQDVALRCDPISGHVSLFWYQQALGQGPEFLTYFQNEAQLDKSGLPSDRFFAERPEGSVSTLKIQRTQQEDSAVYLCVSFEGQVNSPLHFGNGTRLTVT.

This clonotype was counted only a few times. The chain couples TRBV7-3 to TRBJ1-1, with D perhaps TRBD1 (5 bases). Germline CDR1 reads SGHTA; CDR2 reads FQGTGA. The CDR3 has 14 residues. The V end was cut by 3 bases, the J end by 3 bases, with 11 bases between. CDR3 DNA: TGTGCCAGCAGCTTGACGTCGGGGGACACTGAAGCTTTCTTT. Amino acids: CASSLTSGDTEAFF.

This chain uses TRBV29-1 with TRBJ2-2; TRBD2 matches at 8 bases. Germline V gene sequence: CDR1 SQVTM, CDR2 ANQGSEA. V shed 4 bases, J shed 7 bases, and the junction held 2 bases outside the gene matches. The CDR3 length is 12 residues. This chain's CDR3 is CSVGGTSGELFF. CDR3 in DNA: TGCAGCGTTGGTGGGACTAGCGGGGAGCTGTTTTTT.

This clonotype was counted between two and nine times. The chain joins TRBV7-9 to TRBJ2-5; 7 positions agree with TRBD2. Trimming cost V 1 base and J 9 bases; bases outside gene matches: 8. The germline CDR1 and CDR2 sequences are SEHNR and FQNEAQ (reference sequence). This CDR3 is 14 amino acids long. CDR3 nucleotide sequence: TGTGCCAGCAGCTTAGGGGGGAGGGAACAGCCCCAGTACTTC. Its protein is CASSLGGREQPQYF.

The sample holds one count of this clonotype. A much bigger clone sits one base away, suggesting this may be a read error. The CDR3 loop reads CSASGVGQTAYEQYF. CDR3 coding DNA: TGCAGTGCTAGCGGGGTGGGACAAACCGCCTACGAGCAGTACTTC. The V gene is TRBV29-1, the J gene TRBJ2-7; 9 bases line up with TRBD2. Germline CDR1 is SQVTM and CDR2 is ANQGSEA. The CDR3 is made up of 15 amino acids.

The chain recombines TRBV10-3 with TRBJ2-1; the D gene is possibly TRBD2 (5 bases). This CDR3 region has 11 residues. Trimming left V 4 bases short and J 10 bases short, with 8 bases between. Germline V gene lookup returns CDR1 ENHRY and CDR2 SYGVKD. The CDR3 is CAISVEREQFF. CDR3 in DNA: TGTGCCATCAGTGTTGAGCGGGAGCAGTTCTTC.

This clonotype was observed many times. V usage is TRBV4-1 and J usage is TRBJ1-2, with D tentatively TRBD1 (5 bases). Deletions cut 1 base from V and 3 bases from J, with 15 bases between. In germline, CDR1 is MGHRA, CDR2 YSYEKL. This CDR3 is 16 amino acids long. CDR3 sequence: CASSQAWRGKDYGYTF. CDR3 coding DNA: TGCGCCAGCAGCCAAGCCTGGCGGGGGAAGGACTATGGCTACACCTTC.